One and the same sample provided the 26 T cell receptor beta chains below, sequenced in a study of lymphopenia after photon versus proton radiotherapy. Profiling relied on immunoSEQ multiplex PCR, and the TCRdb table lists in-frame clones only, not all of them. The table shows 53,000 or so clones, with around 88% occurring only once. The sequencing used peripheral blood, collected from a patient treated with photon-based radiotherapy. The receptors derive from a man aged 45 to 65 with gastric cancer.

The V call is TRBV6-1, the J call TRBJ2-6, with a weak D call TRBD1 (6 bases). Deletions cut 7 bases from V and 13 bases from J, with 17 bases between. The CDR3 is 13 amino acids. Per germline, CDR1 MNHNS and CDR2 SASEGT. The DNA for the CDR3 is TGTGCCAGCAATTCAGGGGTAATAGATGTCCTGACTTTC. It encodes CASNSGVIDVLTF.

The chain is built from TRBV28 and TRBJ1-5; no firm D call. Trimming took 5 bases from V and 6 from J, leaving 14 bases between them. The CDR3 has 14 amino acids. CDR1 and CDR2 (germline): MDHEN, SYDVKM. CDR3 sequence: CASSPRLTSQPQHF. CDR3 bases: TGTGCCAGCAGTCCCCGATTGACGAGTCAGCCCCAGCATTTT.

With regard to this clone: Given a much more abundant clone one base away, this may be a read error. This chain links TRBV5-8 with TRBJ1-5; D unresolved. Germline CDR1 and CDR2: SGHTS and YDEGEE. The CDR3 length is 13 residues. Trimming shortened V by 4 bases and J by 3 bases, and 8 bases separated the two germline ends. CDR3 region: CASSTGLNQPQHF. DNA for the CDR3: TGTGCCAGCAGCACGGGCCTCAATCAGCCCCAGCATTTT.

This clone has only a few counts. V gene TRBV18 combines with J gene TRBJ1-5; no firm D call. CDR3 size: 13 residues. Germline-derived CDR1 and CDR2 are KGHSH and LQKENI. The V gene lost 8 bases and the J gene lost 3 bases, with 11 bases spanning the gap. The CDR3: CASLQSLNQPQHF. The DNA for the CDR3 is TGTGCCAGCCTTCAGTCCCTCAATCAGCCCCAGCATTTT.

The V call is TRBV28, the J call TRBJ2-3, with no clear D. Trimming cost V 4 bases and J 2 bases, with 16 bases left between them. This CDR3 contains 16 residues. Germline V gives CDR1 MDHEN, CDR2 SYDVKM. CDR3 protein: CASSSETSRYTDTQYF. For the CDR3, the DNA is TGTGCCAGCAGTTCCGAGACTTCAAGATACACAGATACGCAGTATTTT.

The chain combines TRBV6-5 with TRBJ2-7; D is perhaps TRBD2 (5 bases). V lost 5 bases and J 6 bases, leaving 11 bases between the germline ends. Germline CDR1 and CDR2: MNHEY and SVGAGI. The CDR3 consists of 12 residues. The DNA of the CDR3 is TGTGCCAGCAGTATAATAAGCGGCGAGCAGTACTTC. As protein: CASSIISGEQYF.

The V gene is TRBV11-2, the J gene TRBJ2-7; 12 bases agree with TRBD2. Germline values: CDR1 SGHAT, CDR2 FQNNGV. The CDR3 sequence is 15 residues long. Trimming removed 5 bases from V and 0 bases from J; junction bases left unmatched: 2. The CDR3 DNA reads TGTGCCAGCAGCGAGGGACTAGCGGGCTCCTACGAGCAGTACTTC. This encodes CASSEGLAGSYEQYF.

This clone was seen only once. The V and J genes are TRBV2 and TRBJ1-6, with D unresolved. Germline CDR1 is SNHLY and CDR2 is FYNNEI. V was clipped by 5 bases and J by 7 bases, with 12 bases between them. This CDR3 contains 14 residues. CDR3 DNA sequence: TGTGCCAGCAGTAGGGTACGCGAAAATTCACCCCTCCACTTT. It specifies CASSRVRENSPLHF.

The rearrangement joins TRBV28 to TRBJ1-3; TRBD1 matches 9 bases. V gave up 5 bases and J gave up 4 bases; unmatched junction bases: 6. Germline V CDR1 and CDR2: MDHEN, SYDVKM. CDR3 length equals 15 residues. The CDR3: CASSVPGQGGNTIYF. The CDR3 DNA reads TGTGCCAGCAGTGTCCCCGGACAGGGGGGAAACACCATATATTTT.

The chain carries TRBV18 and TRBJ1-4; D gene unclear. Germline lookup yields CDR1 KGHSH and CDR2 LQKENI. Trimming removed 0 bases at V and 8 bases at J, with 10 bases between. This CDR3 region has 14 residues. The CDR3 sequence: CASSPPTASEKLFF. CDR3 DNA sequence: TGTGCCAGCTCACCACCTACGGCGAGCGAAAAACTGTTTTTT. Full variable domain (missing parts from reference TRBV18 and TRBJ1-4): NAGVMQNPRHLVRRRGQEARLRCSPMKGHSHVYWYRQLPEEGLKFMVYLQKENIIDESGMPKERFSAEFPKEGPSILRIQQVVRGDSAAYFCASSPPTASEKLFFGSGTQLSVL.

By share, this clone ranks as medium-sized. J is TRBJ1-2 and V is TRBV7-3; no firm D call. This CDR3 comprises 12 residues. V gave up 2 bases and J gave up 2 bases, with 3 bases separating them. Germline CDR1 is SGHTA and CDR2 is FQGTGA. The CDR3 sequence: CASSLENYGYTF. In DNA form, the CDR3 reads TGTGCCAGCAGCTTAGAGAACTATGGCTACACCTTC.

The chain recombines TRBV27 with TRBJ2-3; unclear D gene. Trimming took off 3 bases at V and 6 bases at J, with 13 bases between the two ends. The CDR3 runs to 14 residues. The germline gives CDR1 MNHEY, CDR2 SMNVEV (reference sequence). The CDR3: CASSFFGPLDTQYF. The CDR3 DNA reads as TGTGCCAGCAGTTTTTTCGGGCCGTTGGATACGCAGTATTTT.

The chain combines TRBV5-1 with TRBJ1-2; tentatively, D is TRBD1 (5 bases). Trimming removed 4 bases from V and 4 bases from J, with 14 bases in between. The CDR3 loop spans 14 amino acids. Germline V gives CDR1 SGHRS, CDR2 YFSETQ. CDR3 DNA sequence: TGCGCCAGCAGCCCGGCGATGACAGTCTATGGCTACACCTTC. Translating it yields CASSPAMTVYGYTF.

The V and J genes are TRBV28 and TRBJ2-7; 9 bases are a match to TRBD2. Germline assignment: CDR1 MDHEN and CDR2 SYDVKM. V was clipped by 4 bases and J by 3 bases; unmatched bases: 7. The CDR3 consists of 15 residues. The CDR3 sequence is CASSSTGTSSYEQYF. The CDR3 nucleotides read TGTGCCAGCAGTTCGACCGGGACTAGCAGCTACGAGCAGTACTTC.

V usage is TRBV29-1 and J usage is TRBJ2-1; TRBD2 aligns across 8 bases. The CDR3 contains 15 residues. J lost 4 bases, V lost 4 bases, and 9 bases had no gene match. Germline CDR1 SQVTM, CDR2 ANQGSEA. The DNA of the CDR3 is TGCAGCGTTGGCCAGCGGGAGTTCTCTTACAATGAGCAGTTCTTC. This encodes CSVGQREFSYNEQFF.

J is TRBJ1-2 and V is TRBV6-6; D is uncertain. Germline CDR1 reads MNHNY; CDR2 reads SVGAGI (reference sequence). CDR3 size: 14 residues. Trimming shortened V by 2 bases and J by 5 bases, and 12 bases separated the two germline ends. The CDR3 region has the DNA TGTGCCAGCAGTTACGGGAACAGTGGATATGGCTACACCTTC. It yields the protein CASSYGNSGYGYTF.

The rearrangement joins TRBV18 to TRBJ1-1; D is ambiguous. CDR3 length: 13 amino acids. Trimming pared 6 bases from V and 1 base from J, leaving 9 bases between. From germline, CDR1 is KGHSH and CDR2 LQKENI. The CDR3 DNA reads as TGTGCCAGCTCCCCTGGGTCGAACACTGAAGCTTTCTTT. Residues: CASSPGSNTEAFF.

CDR3 sequence (DNA): TGTGCCAGCAAAAATGCGGCAGAGCAGTTCTTC. As protein: CASKNAAEQFF. V and J are TRBV2 and TRBJ2-1; no reliable D call. Germline V lookup: CDR1 SNHLY, CDR2 FYNNEI. V was cut by 7 bases and J by 10 bases, with 11 bases left in between. This CDR3 contains 11 residues.

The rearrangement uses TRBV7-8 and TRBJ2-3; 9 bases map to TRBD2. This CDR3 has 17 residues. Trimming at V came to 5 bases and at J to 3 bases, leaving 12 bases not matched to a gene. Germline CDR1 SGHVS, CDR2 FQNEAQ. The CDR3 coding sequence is TGTGCCAGCAGCGTAGGGGGACTAGCCCATAGGACAGATACGCAGTATTTT. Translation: CASSVGGLAHRTDTQYF. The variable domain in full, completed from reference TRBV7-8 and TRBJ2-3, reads GAGVSQSPRYKVAKRGQDVALRCDPISGHVSLFWYQQALGQGPEFLTYFQNEAQLDKSGLPSDRFFAERPEGSVSTLKIQRTQQEDSAVYLCASSVGGLAHRTDTQYFGPGTRLTVL.

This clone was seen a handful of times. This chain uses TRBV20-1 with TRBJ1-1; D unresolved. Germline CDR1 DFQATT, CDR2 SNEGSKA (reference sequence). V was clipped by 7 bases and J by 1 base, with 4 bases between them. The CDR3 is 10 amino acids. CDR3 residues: CSEGNTEAFF. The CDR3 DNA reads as TGCAGTGAAGGGAACACTGAAGCTTTCTTT.

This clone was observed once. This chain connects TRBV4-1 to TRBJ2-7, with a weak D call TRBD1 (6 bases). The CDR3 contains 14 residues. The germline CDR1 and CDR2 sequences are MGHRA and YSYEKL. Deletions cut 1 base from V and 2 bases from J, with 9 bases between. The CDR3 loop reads CASSQGTVTYEQYF. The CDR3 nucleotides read TGCGCCAGCAGCCAAGGGACAGTAACCTACGAGCAGTACTTC.

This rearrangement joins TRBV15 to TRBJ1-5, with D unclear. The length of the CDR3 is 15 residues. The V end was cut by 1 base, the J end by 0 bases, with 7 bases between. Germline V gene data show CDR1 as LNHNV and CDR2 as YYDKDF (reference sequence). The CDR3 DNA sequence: TGTGCCACCAGCAGAGGTGGGGTTAGCAATCAGCCCCAGCATTTT. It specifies CATSRGGVSNQPQHF.

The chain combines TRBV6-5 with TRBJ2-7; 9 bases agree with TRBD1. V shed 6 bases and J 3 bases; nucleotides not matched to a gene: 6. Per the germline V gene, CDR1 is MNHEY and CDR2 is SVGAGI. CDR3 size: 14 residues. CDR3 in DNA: TGTGCCAGCAGCCCCTTGACAGGGGGCTACGAGCAGTACTTC. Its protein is CASSPLTGGYEQYF.

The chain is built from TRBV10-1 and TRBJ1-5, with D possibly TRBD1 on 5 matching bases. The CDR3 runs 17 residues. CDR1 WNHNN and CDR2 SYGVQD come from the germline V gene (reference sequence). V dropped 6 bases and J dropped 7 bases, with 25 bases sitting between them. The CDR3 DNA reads TGCGCCAGCAGCCCCGGGAGGGTCAGGGTCCCCAAGCAGCCCCAGCATTTT. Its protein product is CASSPGRVRVPKQPQHF.

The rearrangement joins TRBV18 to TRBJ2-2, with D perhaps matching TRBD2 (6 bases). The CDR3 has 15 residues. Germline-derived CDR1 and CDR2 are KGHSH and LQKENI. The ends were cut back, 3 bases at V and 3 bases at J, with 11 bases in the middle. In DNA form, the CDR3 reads TGTGCCAGCTCACCTCGGGAGTCGGACACCGGGGAGCTGTTTTTT. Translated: CASSPRESDTGELFF.

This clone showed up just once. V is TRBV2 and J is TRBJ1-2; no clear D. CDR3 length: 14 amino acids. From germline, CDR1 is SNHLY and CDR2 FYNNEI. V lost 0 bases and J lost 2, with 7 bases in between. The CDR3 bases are TGTGCCAGCAGTGAAGCTGGCGGGAACTATGGCTACACCTTC. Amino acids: CASSEAGGNYGYTF.